This TCR beta chain came from a study of blood T cell repertoires in COVID-19. The repertoire was sequenced with immunoSEQ multiplex PCR; TCRdb's copy has only in-frame clones and lacks some. The repertoire includes approximately 330,000 clones, around 91% of them detected once, and approximately 0.98% sits in the top ten. In germline, CDR1 is LNHDA, CDR2 SQIVND (reference sequence). The CDR3 covers 15 residues. The V and J ends lost 7 bases and 4 bases, in that order; junction bases with no gene match: 7. The J gene is TRBJ1-2, the V gene TRBV19; the match to TRBD1 covers 12 bases. This TCR derives from a woman in her 40s with COVID-19, enrolled during active disease. Sequenced material: peripheral blood. CDR3 protein: CASIRGQGASYGYTF. In DNA, the CDR3 is TGTGCCAGTATCCGGGGACAGGGGGCTAGCTATGGCTACACCTTC.